This entry lists 25 T cell receptor beta chains sequenced from one sample in a study of T cells in Graves' hyperthyroidism and ophthalmopathy. What was amplified from RNA transcripts were TCR beta CDR3 regions. With the HTBI primer set, the TCR CDR3 went through a first round of RT-PCR. TCRdb recomputed calls from the multiplex PCR reads with MiXCR, one row per CDR3 protein. This sample has roughly 750,000 distinct CDR3 sequences, with about 15% found just once. Sequencing was performed on blood. Receptors originate from a man aged 18 to 30 with Graves' hyperthyroidism.

The chain couples TRBV11-3 to TRBJ2-7, with TRBD2 matching over 8 bases. This CDR3 has 16 residues. Germline CDR1 is SGHNT and CDR2 is YENEEA. V was pared by 1 base and J by 2 bases, with 7 bases of the junction left unmatched. CDR3 sequence reads: CASSLGRIAGTYEQYF. The CDR3 DNA sequence: TGTGCCAGCAGCTTAGGTCGGATAGCGGGGACCTACGAGCAGTACTTC.

This clonotype was counted ten times or more. This chain connects TRBV28 to TRBJ2-7; D gene ambiguous. CDR3 size: 15 residues. V was pared by 6 bases and J by 1 base, with 16 bases between. Germline V gives CDR1 MDHEN, CDR2 SYDVKM. CDR3 bases: TGTGCCAGCAGCGGCACGGGTGTGGGTTCCTACGAGCAGTACTTC. It encodes CASSGTGVGSYEQYF.

This clonotype came up a few times. The rearrangement uses TRBV4-1 and TRBJ2-7; no clear D gene. The CDR3 spans 15 residues. V gave up 0 bases and J gave up 3 bases, with 12 bases separating them. Looked up from germline, CDR1 is MGHRA and CDR2 is YSYEKL. Written as DNA, the CDR3 is TGCGCCAGCAGCCAAGAATTGGACCCCTACTACGAGCAGTACTTC. This encodes CASSQELDPYYEQYF.

This clonotype has a count of ten or more. CDR3 in DNA: TGCAGTGCTGACGATTACAATGAGCAGTTCTTC. As protein: CSADDYNEQFF. This chain uses TRBV20-1 with TRBJ2-1; D call uncertain. The CDR3 has 11 residues. Trimming pared 5 bases from V and 4 bases from J, leaving 6 bases between. CDR1 DFQATT and CDR2 SNEGSKA come from the germline V gene (reference sequence).

This clonotype was seen many times. J is TRBJ2-3 and V is TRBV15; tentative D call: TRBD2 (5 bases). V shed 5 bases and J shed 6 bases, with 9 bases lying between them. Germline CDR1 LNHNV, CDR2 YYDKDF (reference sequence). The CDR3 contains 12 residues. For the CDR3, the DNA is TGTGCCACCAGCGTACTAGGGGATACGCAGTATTTT. This gives the protein CATSVLGDTQYF.

The table lists this clonotype with many counts. The CDR3, as DNA: TGTGCCAGCAGATCTAAGGGGGGGCGTTCAGATACGCAGTATTTT. Protein: CASRSKGGRSDTQYF. The chain links TRBV12-3 or TRBV12-4 to TRBJ2-3; possibly TRBD2 for D (7 bases). The CDR3 spans 15 residues. Trimming stripped 6 bases from V and 4 bases from J, with 17 bases between.

This clonotype was detected only a few times. The chain employs TRBV3-1 and TRBJ2-7; 12 bases line up with TRBD2. The CDR3 has 16 amino acids. V was clipped by 5 bases and J by 2 bases; unmatched bases: 7. Germline values: CDR1 LGHDT, CDR2 YNNKEL (reference sequence). CDR3 loop: CASSTRLAGDPYEQYF. The CDR3 region has the DNA TGTGCCAGCAGCACCCGACTAGCGGGAGACCCCTACGAGCAGTACTTC.

The chain employs TRBV7-9 and TRBJ2-2; D is unresolved. The CDR3 totals 14 residues. Trimming shortened V by 8 bases and J by 4 bases, and 14 bases separated the two germline ends. Germline CDR1 is SEHNR and CDR2 is FQNEAQ (reference sequence). CDR3 DNA sequence: TGTGCCAGCGGACGGATGGGCAGCACCGGGGAGCTGTTTTTT. As protein: CASGRMGSTGELFF.

This clonotype appeared many times. This sequence joins TRBV3-1 and TRBJ1-2; the match to TRBD1 covers 7 bases. CDR3 length: 10 amino acids. J gave up 6 bases and V 10 bases, and 2 bases lay outside the gene matches. Germline lookup yields CDR1 LGHDT and CDR2 YNNKEL (reference sequence). The CDR3 spells CATRGDGYTF. The CDR3 DNA sequence: TGTGCCACCAGGGGGGATGGCTACACCTTC.

The rearrangement uses TRBV28 and TRBJ1-5; D gene unclear. CDR1 and CDR2 from the germline V gene are MDHEN and SYDVKM. V lost 3 bases and J lost 0, with 15 bases in between. This CDR3 has 17 residues. For the CDR3, the DNA is TGTGCCAGCAGTTTTTTCGGCTCGGACTATAGCAATCAGCCCCAGCATTTT. It is translated as CASSFFGSDYSNQPQHF.

This clonotype was observed at least ten times. This chain uses TRBV6-9 with TRBJ2-3, with D tentatively TRBD1 or TRBD2 (5 bases each). CDR3 length equals 14 residues. Germline V gives CDR1 MNHGY, CDR2 SVAAGI. V lost 2 bases and J lost 2, with 8 bases in between. CDR3 loop: CASSYPGLTDTQYF. The CDR3 region has the DNA TGTGCCAGCAGTTATCCGGGGCTCACAGATACGCAGTATTTT.

This clonotype was seen at least ten times. The CDR3 sequence is CASSRSGRSSYEQYF. The DNA of the CDR3 is TGTGCCAGCAGCCGATCGGGCAGAAGCTCCTACGAGCAGTACTTC. The chain carries TRBV12-3 or TRBV12-4 and TRBJ2-7; D is ambiguous. The V gene lost 6 bases and the J gene lost 0 bases, with 15 bases spanning the gap. The CDR3 totals 15 residues.

This clonotype has a handful of counts. The chain couples TRBV11-2 to TRBJ2-1; D is unresolved. The CDR3 length is 13 residues. The germline V gene has CDR1 SGHAT and CDR2 FQNNGV. V gave up 5 bases and J gave up 5 bases, with 10 bases separating them. The CDR3 nucleotides read TGTGCCAGCAGCCCCCTGACCGACAATGAGCAGTTCTTC. It yields the protein CASSPLTDNEQFF.

This chain links TRBV2 with TRBJ1-5; D is unclear. The CDR3 loop spans 15 amino acids. The V and J ends lost 5 bases and 2 bases respectively, with 13 bases between them. From germline, CDR1 is SNHLY and CDR2 FYNNEI. CDR3 residues: CASSKGPQGNQPQHF. Written as DNA, the CDR3 is TGTGCCAGCAGTAAGGGCCCCCAAGGCAATCAGCCCCAGCATTTT.

This clonotype was seen at least ten times. This sequence joins TRBV28 and TRBJ2-2; D remains unclear. Germline V gene data show CDR1 as MDHEN and CDR2 as SYDVKM. This CDR3 spans 15 amino acids. Trimming stripped 5 bases from V and 0 bases from J, with 10 bases between. CDR3 sequence: CASSPSYANTGELFF. DNA for the CDR3: TGTGCCAGCAGTCCTTCATATGCGAACACCGGGGAGCTGTTTTTT.

In its sample, this clonotype was seen many times. This chain uses TRBV6-1 with TRBJ2-7; possible D gene TRBD1, 6 bases. Germline CDR1 MNHNS, CDR2 SASEGT. With 0 bases removed from V and 0 bases from J, the gap between germline ends came to 12 bases. The CDR3 is made up of 16 amino acids. CDR3 DNA sequence: TGTGCCAGCAGTGAAGCCGCGACACAGGGCTCCTACGAGCAGTACTTC. Encoded protein: CASSEAATQGSYEQYF.

This clonotype was counted only a few times. The chain has TRBV4-1 and TRBJ2-7, with D uncertain. The germline CDR1 and CDR2 sequences are MGHRA and YSYEKL. The ends were cut back, 0 bases at V and 7 bases at J, with 13 bases in the middle. CDR3 size: 14 residues. In DNA, the CDR3 is TGCGCCAGCAGCCAAGATAACTATAGGAATGAGCAGTACTTC. Its translation is CASSQDNYRNEQYF.

The chain employs TRBV11-2 and TRBJ2-3; 14 nucleotides match TRBD2. Germline lookup yields CDR1 SGHAT and CDR2 FQNNGV. This CDR3 is built from 17 residues. After removal of 5 bases from V and 5 bases from J, the junction contained 9 bases not matched to a gene. The CDR3 nucleotides are TGTGCCAGCAGCCCAGAGGCGGGACTAGCGGGAGAAGATACGCAGTATTTT. It yields the protein CASSPEAGLAGEDTQYF.

V is TRBV25-1 and J is TRBJ1-2; tentatively, D is TRBD1 (5 bases). Germline CDR1 reads MGHDK; CDR2 reads SYGVNS. The CDR3 spans 15 residues. V was shortened by 5 bases and J by 2 bases, with 15 bases between the two germline ends. Here the CDR3 DNA reads TGTGCCAGCAGTCCGGGACGCCACCCGAACTATGGCTACACCTTC. Its protein product is CASSPGRHPNYGYTF.

This clonotype was detected a few times. This chain connects TRBV27 to TRBJ2-1, with 9 positions matching TRBD1. CDR1 is MNHEY, CDR2 SMNVEV, per germline (reference sequence). The J segment lost 4 bases and the V segment lost 2 bases, leaving 6 bases of the junction unmatched. The CDR3 extends over 16 amino acids. In DNA, the CDR3 is TGTGCCAGCAGTTTAGTTGGGACAGGGAATTACAATGAGCAGTTCTTC. Amino acid sequence: CASSLVGTGNYNEQFF.

The chain employs TRBV19 and TRBJ1-4; no firm D call. The germline V and J ends were trimmed by 5 bases and 4 bases, with 14 bases remaining between them. This CDR3 contains 15 residues. CDR1 LNHDA and CDR2 SQIVND come from the germline V gene (reference sequence). CDR3 sequence reads: CASSVTQGGNEKLFF. The CDR3 region has the DNA TGTGCCAGTAGTGTGACCCAAGGCGGTAATGAAAAACTGTTTTTT.

The gene calls are TRBV29-1 and TRBJ2-5; 7 bases are a match to TRBD2. Germline lookup yields CDR1 SQVTM and CDR2 ANQGSEA. J gave up 2 bases and V 6 bases, and 12 bases lay outside the gene matches. There are 15 residues in the CDR3. CDR3 nucleotides: TGCAGCGTCCTCCCGGGTGGGGGGGGTCAAGAGACCCAGTACTTC. This translates into CSVLPGGGGQETQYF.

This chain connects TRBV27 to TRBJ1-6, with D possibly being TRBD1 (6 bases). The CDR3 consists of 14 residues. Germline CDR1 is MNHEY and CDR2 is SMNVEV (reference sequence). Deletions cut 8 bases from V and 11 bases from J, with 19 bases between. The CDR3 DNA sequence: TGTGCCAGCGCCCAGGGGAGGATGATACCACCCCTCCACTTT. Amino acids: CASAQGRMIPPLHF.

This clonotype was seen at least ten times. This chain connects TRBV6-1 to TRBJ2-1, with TRBD2 matching 10 bases. V dropped 5 bases and J dropped 8; count of bases not matched to a gene: 9. Germline lookup yields CDR1 MNHNS and CDR2 SASEGT. There are 15 residues in the CDR3. CDR3: CASSYASGSLYEQFF. CDR3 nucleotides: TGTGCCAGCAGTTATGCTAGCGGGAGTCTATATGAGCAGTTCTTC.

A few counts support this clonotype. The chain is built from TRBV11-3 and TRBJ2-1; tentatively, D is TRBD2 (6 bases). This CDR3 comprises 16 residues. CDR1 is SGHNT, CDR2 YENEEA, per germline. Trimming left V 1 base short and J 3 bases short, with 13 bases between. CDR3 nucleotide sequence: TGTGCCAGCAGCTTAGGCAAGCGGGCCCACTACAATGAGCAGTTCTTC. Translation: CASSLGKRAHYNEQFF.